The source of this TCR beta chain is a study of blood T cell repertoires in COVID-19. Original methodology: Reference gene primers were amplified, and this amplification served to estimate nucleated cell counts. Profiled with immunoSEQ multiplex PCR; TCRdb holds only in-frame clones, not every one. From that table come the V and J calls and clone size; the DNA was used to work out D and trimming. The sample lists under 450,000 clones; under 85% were seen once. This clone showed up just once. Within the sample, other DNA sequences also encode this same CDR3. Individuals aged about 18 to 90 years were recruited from approximately 22 US areas. Two negative PCRs, clearance, or symptom resolution had been documented for recovered Cohort 3 donors. V was cut by 0 bases and J by 5 bases, with 10 bases left in between. CDR1 and CDR2 (germline): SGDLS, YYNGEE. There are 14 residues in the CDR3.

Sequencing was performed on PBMCs or T cells enriched from blood (not recorded which). The source is a woman between 50 and 59 years old who had recovered from COVID-19. The V gene is TRBV9, the J gene TRBJ2-3; the D gene is possibly TRBD1 (6 bases). This CDR3 is CASSVVGAGDTQYF. DNA for the CDR3: TGTGCCAGCAGCGTAGTGGGGGCCGGAGATACGCAGTATTTT.